In its sample, the clone carrying this T cell receptor beta chain was seen many times. The data are from a study of regulatory T cells in long-lasting Graves disease. Looking at the study overall: The antithyroid drugs taken by newly diagnosed Graves' patients had been used for under 3 months.

This CDR3 comprises 13 residues. Germline V gene data show CDR1 as PRHDT and CDR2 as FYEKMQ (reference sequence). V was shortened by 0 bases and J by 7 bases, with 10 bases between the two germline ends. Time point meaning: newly diagnosed GD, antithyroid drugs for less than 3 months. The TCR library was made from RNA that had been extracted from PBMCs in TRIzol. Graves' disease diagnosis relied on American Thyroid Association guidelines. Through Arm-PCR of CDR3 regions and iRepertoire HTBI primers, TCR beta libraries were built. Each CDR3 protein is one row after TCRdb ran MiXCR on the multiplex PCR reads. The sample consists of 380,000 or so distinct CDR3 sequences, 15% to 20% of them appearing once. Another study also made use of these data, one on T cells in Graves' hyperthyroidism and ophthalmopathy. That study reports: The patients, who ranged from 18 to 65 in age, presented with newly diagnosed hyperthyroidism lasting under 2 months. Uncontrolled infection, other autoimmune disease, pregnancy or lactation excluded patients.

This TCR was recovered from a woman aged 18-30 years with Graves disease. Sequencing was performed on peripheral blood mononuclear cells (PBMCs), taken at new diagnosis, from a patient treated with antithyroid drugs. This chain joins TRBV13 and TRBJ2-7; D not certain. The CDR3 is CASSLGRPREQYF. The CDR3 nucleotides are TGTGCCAGCAGCTTAGGGCGGCCTAGGGAGCAGTACTTC.